The 28 T cell receptor beta chains below were found in one sample sequenced in a study of Ad26.COV2.S vaccination and SARS-CoV-2 variants. As for treatment: about 20 received Ad26.COV2.S at low or high dose, single or two shots; a few received placebo; per-sample allocation not given. Samples analyzed were those drawn on day 63 after the first vaccine or placebo injection. Some clones are missing from TCRdb's copy, which holds only in-frame ones; the method was immunoSEQ multiplex PCR. In the table there are about 480,000 clones, approximately 88% of which are singletons. Sequenced material: peripheral blood, taken in a trial of Ad26.COV2.S vaccine versus placebo. These receptors were collected from a person aged 18-60 years who received the Ad26.COV2.S COVID-19 vaccine or a placebo.

The rearrangement joins TRBV5-1 to TRBJ2-1, with D possibly matching TRBD2 (6 bases). The CDR3 has 15 residues. Trimming stripped 4 bases from V and 9 bases from J, with 20 bases between. Germline V gives CDR1 SGHRS, CDR2 YFSETQ. CDR3 coding DNA: TGCGCCAGCAGCGGGGGGTCCACTACCTTCGCTGAGCAGTTCTTC. It specifies CASSGGSTTFAEQFF. Looking up the rest from reference TRBV5-1 and TRBJ2-1 gives the full variable domain: KAGVTQTPRYLIKTRGQQVTLSCSPISGHRSVSWYQQTPGQGLQFLFEYFSETQRNKGNFPGRFSGRQFSNSRSEMNVSTLELGDSALYLCASSGGSTTFAEQFFGPGTRLTVL.

This clone was seen once. The J gene is TRBJ2-5, the V gene TRBV7-8; D ambiguous. Germline V gene lookup returns CDR1 SGHVS and CDR2 FQNEAQ. This CDR3 is built from 10 residues. V shed 3 bases and J shed 9 bases, with 5 bases lying between them. The DNA for the CDR3 is TGTGCCAGCAGCTTCAGTCCCCAGTACTTC. The encoded protein is CASSFSPQYF. The full variable domain, completed using reference TRBV7-8 and TRBJ2-5, is GAGVSQSPRYKVAKRGQDVALRCDPISGHVSLFWYQQALGQGPEFLTYFQNEAQLDKSGLPSDRFFAERPEGSVSTLKIQRTQQEDSAVYLCASSFSPQYFGPGTRLLVL.

The CDR3, as DNA: TGTGCCAGCTCACCAGCGGCGAACACCGGGGAGCTGTTTTTT. It translates to CASSPAANTGELFF. The rearrangement links TRBV18 to TRBJ2-2; D uncertain. In germline, CDR1 is KGHSH, CDR2 LQKENI. The CDR3 length is 14 residues. V dropped 2 bases and J dropped 0 bases, with 4 bases sitting between them.

The CDR3 here is CASSVDGVGRADTQYF. CDR3 bases: TGTGCCAGCAGCGTAGATGGGGTCGGCCGTGCAGATACGCAGTATTTT. V gene TRBV9 combines with J gene TRBJ2-3, with D hard to call. CDR3 length equals 16 residues. V lost 0 bases, J lost 4 bases, and 15 bases lay in between. CDR1 is SGDLS and CDR2 is YYNGEE in the germline V gene.

This clone was counted between two and nine times. The chain carries TRBV6-2 or TRBV6-3 and TRBJ1-1, with D possibly TRBD1 on 5 matching bases. This CDR3 contains 12 residues. Germline loops: CDR1 MNHEY, CDR2 SVGEGT. Between the trimmed V and J ends, which lost 5 bases and 5 bases, there was a span of 9 bases. The CDR3 protein is CASSVTGTEAFF. For the CDR3, the DNA is TGTGCCAGCAGTGTTACAGGTACTGAAGCTTTCTTT.

The chain carries TRBV5-1 and TRBJ1-1; 8 nucleotides align to TRBD1. Trimming cost V 6 bases and J 8 bases; bases outside gene matches: 15. Looked up from germline, CDR1 is SGHRS and CDR2 is YFSETQ. The CDR3 spans 15 residues. CDR3 nucleotides: TGCGCCAGCACCCGATTAGGGGTCGACAGGGGAGAAGCTTTCTTT. Its protein product is CASTRLGVDRGEAFF. Combining the CDR3 with reference TRBV5-1 and TRBJ1-1 gives the whole variable domain KAGVTQTPRYLIKTRGQQVTLSCSPISGHRSVSWYQQTPGQGLQFLFEYFSETQRNKGNFPGRFSGRQFSNSRSEMNVSTLELGDSALYLCASTRLGVDRGEAFFGQGTRLTVV.

In DNA, the CDR3 is TGTGCCAGTAGTTTTGGACTAGCGGGAGGGAACTACGAGCAGTACTTC. Translating it yields CASSFGLAGGNYEQYF. The chain combines TRBV19 with TRBJ2-7; 15 positions agree with TRBD2. V shed 5 bases and J 3 bases; nucleotides not matched to a gene: 5. Germline-derived CDR1 and CDR2 are LNHDA and SQIVND (reference sequence). The length of the CDR3 is 16 residues.

V and J are TRBV9 and TRBJ2-3; D uncertain. The CDR3 contains 14 residues. With 0 bases removed from V and 5 bases from J, the gap between germline ends came to 10 bases. Germline V lookup: CDR1 SGDLS, CDR2 YYNGEE. The CDR3: CASSVVGQQDTQYF. The CDR3 nucleotides read TGTGCCAGCAGCGTAGTTGGGCAGCAAGATACGCAGTATTTT.

V gene TRBV5-4 combines with J gene TRBJ2-7, with 7 positions matching TRBD2. V shed 0 bases and J 9 bases; nucleotides not matched to a gene: 12. The length of the CDR3 is 15 residues. Germline lookup yields CDR1 SGHNT and CDR2 YYREEE (reference sequence). CDR3 nucleotides: TGTGCCAGCAGCTTGGCGCTAGCGGTCTACGCGGTGCAGTACTTC. Encoded protein: CASSLALAVYAVQYF. The full variable domain, completed using reference TRBV5-4 and TRBJ2-7, is ETGVTQSPTHLIKTRGQQVTLRCSSQSGHNTVSWYQQALGQGPQFIFQYYREEENGRGNFPPRFSGLQFPNYSSELNVNALELDDSALYLCASSLALAVYAVQYFGPGTRLTVT.

The chain is built from TRBV6-1 and TRBJ2-5; 9 bases are a match to TRBD2. Germline assignment: CDR1 MNHNS and CDR2 SASEGT. This CDR3 region has 19 residues. Trimming cost V 3 bases and J 2 bases; bases outside gene matches: 16. CDR3 region: CASSDRPRGVAGGQETQYF. The CDR3 DNA sequence: TGTGCCAGCAGTGACCGCCCGCGGGGAGTTGCGGGAGGGCAAGAGACCCAGTACTTC.

This clone came up once. J is TRBJ2-2 and V is TRBV4-3; 7 bases match TRBD2. The germline V gene has CDR1 LGHNA and CDR2 YSLEER. V gave up 1 base and J gave up 5 bases; unmatched junction bases: 4. This CDR3 has 15 amino acids. The CDR3: CASSQALGGTGELFF. CDR3 bases: TGCGCCAGCAGCCAAGCTCTGGGGGGGACCGGGGAGCTGTTTTTT.

The chain has TRBV11-3 and TRBJ2-3; 8 bases fit TRBD1. Germline loops: CDR1 SGHNT, CDR2 YENEEA. CDR3 length equals 14 residues. Trimming removed 2 bases from V and 4 bases from J; junction bases left unmatched: 2. CDR3 DNA sequence: TGTGCCAGCAGCTTAAGACAGGGGTCAGATACGCAGTATTTT. As protein: CASSLRQGSDTQYF.

This chain joins TRBV2 and TRBJ2-7; D possibly matches TRBD1 or TRBD2 (6 bases each). The CDR3 has 16 amino acids. Germline V gene data show CDR1 as SNHLY and CDR2 as FYNNEI. V was pared by 7 bases and J by 3 bases, with 22 bases between. The CDR3 DNA sequence: TGTGCCAGCACCCCCCCCTTGAGGGGGGTGGTCTACGAGCAGTACTTC. This translates into CASTPPLRGVVYEQYF. The full variable domain, in which reference TRBV2 and TRBJ2-7 provide the parts outside the CDR3, is EPEVTQTPSHQVTQMGQEVILRCVPISNHLYFYWYRQILGQKVEFLVSFYNNEISEKSEIFDDQFSVERPDGSNFTLKIRSTKLEDSAMYFCASTPPLRGVVYEQYFGPGTRLTVT.

This clone was counted a few times. The chain carries TRBV6-5 and TRBJ1-5; 7 bases fit TRBD1. The germline CDR1 and CDR2 sequences are MNHEY and SVGAGI. The length of the CDR3 is 12 residues. V was clipped by 8 bases and J by 4 bases; unmatched bases: 2. CDR3 residues: CASGRGNQPQHF. The CDR3 DNA is TGTGCCAGCGGCAGGGGGAATCAGCCCCAGCATTTT.

The gene calls are TRBV7-2 and TRBJ2-1; 10 nucleotides agree with TRBD1. J lost 5 bases, V lost 2 bases, and 12 bases had no gene match. The length of the CDR3 is 18 residues. Per the germline V gene, CDR1 is SGHTA and CDR2 is FQGNSA. CDR3 sequence reads: CASSLRSGTGALNNEQFF. CDR3 bases: TGTGCCAGCAGCTTAAGATCCGGGACAGGGGCCCTAAACAATGAGCAGTTCTTC.

The chain recombines TRBV19 with TRBJ2-7, with no clear D. CDR1 and CDR2 (germline): LNHDA, SQIVND (reference sequence). The CDR3 loop spans 13 amino acids. The V end lost 4 bases, the J end lost 0 bases, and 7 bases lay between the germline ends. In DNA form, the CDR3 reads TGTGCCAGTAGTACCGTTCCCTCCTACGAGCAGTACTTC. Its translation: CASSTVPSYEQYF.

V usage is TRBV7-8 and J usage is TRBJ1-5; maybe TRBD1 (5 bases). V was shortened by 5 bases and J by 7 bases, with 18 bases between the two germline ends. Germline V gene data show CDR1 as SGHVS and CDR2 as FQNEAQ. CDR3 length equals 15 residues. The CDR3, as DNA: TGTGCCAGCAGCCCTTGGGGAGGGGCGCAGCAGCCCCAGCATTTT. This codes for CASSPWGGAQQPQHF.

The chain combines TRBV9 with TRBJ2-2, with D hard to call. The CDR3 is 14 amino acids. Per the germline V gene, CDR1 is SGDLS and CDR2 is YYNGEE. Trimming stripped 3 bases from V and 5 bases from J, with 11 bases between. CDR3 sequence reads: CASSASSETGELFF. DNA for the CDR3: TGTGCCAGCAGCGCATCCTCGGAGACCGGGGAGCTGTTTTTT.

This chain connects TRBV29-1 to TRBJ2-2, with TRBD1 as a possible D gene (5 bases). Trimming cost V 7 bases and J 4 bases, with 7 bases left between them. CDR1 SQVTM and CDR2 ANQGSEA come from the germline V gene. The CDR3 extends over 11 amino acids. The chain's CDR3 is CSGQGTGELFF. DNA for the CDR3: TGCAGCGGCCAGGGCACCGGGGAGCTGTTTTTT.

The chain is built from TRBV6-5 and TRBJ2-1; TRBD1 might be the D (6 bases). V lost 10 bases, J lost 10 bases, and 14 bases lay in between. The CDR3 covers 11 residues. Germline V lookup: CDR1 MNHEY, CDR2 SVGAGI. CDR3 nucleotides: TGTGCCACCATAGGGGGAAACGAGCAGTTCTTC. Protein: CATIGGNEQFF.

Written as DNA, the CDR3 is TGTGCCAGCAGTGAAAGTTCCGGGAGTGGGCACGAGCAGTACTTC. Translated, it gives CASSESSGSGHEQYF. The V gene is TRBV6-1, the J gene TRBJ2-7, with D maybe TRBD2 (6 bases). This CDR3 region has 15 residues. CDR1 MNHNS and CDR2 SASEGT come from the germline V gene. Trimming removed 2 bases from V and 5 bases from J, with 16 bases in between.

The CDR3 loop reads CSVEEQGGGYTF. DNA of the CDR3: TGCAGCGTTGAAGAACAGGGAGGCGGCTACACCTTC. The V gene is TRBV29-1, the J gene TRBJ1-2, with a tentative D call TRBD1 (6 bases). Deletions cut 0 bases from V and 8 bases from J, with 10 bases between. The CDR3 contains 12 residues. Germline loops: CDR1 SQVTM, CDR2 ANQGSEA. The variable domain in full, with the rest retrieved from reference TRBV29-1 and TRBJ1-2, is SAVISQKPSRDICQRGTSLTIQCQVDSQVTMMFWYRQQPGQSLTLIATANQGSEATYESGFVIDKFPISRPNLTFSTLTVSNMSPEDSSIYLCSVEEQGGGYTFGSGTRLTVV.

V usage is TRBV29-1 and J usage is TRBJ2-7; 8 bases agree with TRBD2. Germline V gives CDR1 SQVTM, CDR2 ANQGSEA. V shed 7 bases, J shed 4 bases, and the junction held 9 bases outside the gene matches. CDR3 length equals 13 residues. The CDR3 DNA reads as TGCAGCGCCTCTAGCGGGCGGGGATACGAGCAGTACTTC. Encoded protein: CSASSGRGYEQYF.

J is TRBJ1-6 and V is TRBV2, with TRBD1 as a possible D gene (6 bases). Trimming cost V 7 bases and J 9 bases, with 19 bases left between them. The CDR3 totals 15 residues. Germline CDR1 reads SNHLY; CDR2 reads FYNNEI. Written as DNA, the CDR3 is TGTGCCAGCAATACTCCCCGGGGGCCTCCTTCACCCCTCCACTTT. It codes for CASNTPRGPPSPLHF.

This clone came up once. The gene calls are TRBV13 and TRBJ2-3; the match to TRBD1 covers 8 bases. Losses at the gene ends were 5 bases for V and 0 bases for J; bases not matched to a gene: 7. CDR3 length equals 16 residues. Looked up from germline, CDR1 is PRHDT and CDR2 is FYEKMQ (reference sequence). The CDR3 DNA reads TGTGCCAGCAGCGTACCGACAGGGGCGAGCACAGATACGCAGTATTTT. Its protein product is CASSVPTGASTDTQYF.

V usage is TRBV10-1 and J usage is TRBJ2-3; 8 bases line up with TRBD2. V trimming: 8 bases; J trimming: 2 bases; junction bases outside the gene matches: 15. The germline V gene encodes CDR1 WNHNN and CDR2 SYGVQD (reference sequence). The CDR3 consists of 17 residues. Here the CDR3 reads CASLLPPGLAPTDTQYF. CDR3 DNA sequence: TGCGCCAGCCTCCTTCCTCCCGGACTAGCTCCCACAGATACGCAGTATTTT.

V and J are TRBV30 and TRBJ1-1; D not resolved. The CDR3 is 13 amino acids. Trimming took off 1 base at V and 4 bases at J, with 10 bases between the two ends. Per the germline V gene, CDR1 is GTSNPN and CDR2 is SVGIG (reference sequence). In DNA, the CDR3 is TGTGCCTGGAGTGCAAGTAATCCCACTGAAGCTTTCTTT. The encoded protein is CAWSASNPTEAFF. The full variable domain, rest sourced from reference TRBV30 and TRBJ1-1, is SQTIHQWPATLVQPVGSPLSLECTVEGTSNPNLYWYRQAAGRGLQLLFYSVGIGQISSEVPQNLSASRPQDRQFILSSKKLLLSDSGFYLCAWSASNPTEAFFGQGTRLTVV.

The chain couples TRBV28 to TRBJ2-7; possible D gene TRBD1, 5 bases. This CDR3 has 14 residues. Trimming pared 4 bases from V and 0 bases from J, leaving 10 bases between. The germline V gene encodes CDR1 MDHEN and CDR2 SYDVKM. CDR3 in DNA: TGTGCCAGCAGTTCCGCAGGGTTCTCCTACGAGCAGTACTTC. Translating it yields CASSSAGFSYEQYF.